The 32 T cell receptor beta chains below were found in one sample sequenced in a study of radiation and T cells in renal cell carcinoma. Time point noted: blood 4 weeks post-SBRT, at nephrectomy. Treatment described: 15 Gy SBRT to primary tumor, nephrectomy 4 weeks later. TCRdb keeps only in-frame clones here, not all; method: immunoSEQ multiplex PCR. In the table there are around 100,000 clones, roughly 82% of which are singletons. Sequencing used blood, obtained from a patient whose treatment included radiotherapy and nephrectomy. The receptor set was obtained from a man in his 60s with renal cell carcinoma.

The V call is TRBV4-2, the J call TRBJ2-3; 11 positions match TRBD2. From germline, CDR1 is LGHNA and CDR2 YNFKEQ. The CDR3 covers 15 residues. With 5 bases clipped from V and 4 bases from J, the junction kept 5 bases outside the gene matches. The CDR3: CASSVSGRVPDTQYF. CDR3 nucleotides: TGTGCCAGCAGCGTTAGCGGGAGGGTCCCAGATACGCAGTATTTT.

The V and J genes are TRBV5-6 and TRBJ2-3, with D perhaps TRBD2 (5 bases). CDR3 length equals 13 residues. The V end was cut by 4 bases, the J end by 7 bases, with 13 bases between. Germline V gives CDR1 SGHDT, CDR2 YYEEEE. Here the CDR3 DNA reads TGTGCCAGCAGCCTTGGTAGCGAGAATACGCAGTATTTT. It is translated as CASSLGSENTQYF. Based on the CDR3 plus reference TRBV5-6 and TRBJ2-3, the full variable domain is DAGVTQSPTHLIKTRGQQVTLRCSPKSGHDTVSWYQQALGQGPQFIFQYYEEEERQRGNFPDRFSGHQFPNYSSELNVNALLLGDSALYLCASSLGSENTQYFGPGTRLTVL.

In the case of this clone: Other DNA sequences in the same sample also yield this CDR3. The V call is TRBV29-1, the J call TRBJ1-3, with 10 bases fitting TRBD1. After removal of 7 bases from V and 7 bases from J, the junction contained 1 base not matched to a gene. The CDR3 has 11 residues. Germline V gene sequence: CDR1 SQVTM, CDR2 ANQGSEA. The CDR3, as DNA: TGCAGCGGGGGACAGGGGAACACCATATATTTT. This gives the protein CSGGQGNTIYF.

The chain carries TRBV10-1 and TRBJ2-5; D is possibly TRBD2 (5 bases). The V gene's germline CDR1 is WNHNN and CDR2 SYGVQD (reference sequence). Trimming left V 3 bases short and J 2 bases short, with 13 bases between. This CDR3 has 15 amino acids. In DNA form, the CDR3 reads TGCGCCAGCAGTGACATCGGCTCGGGACAAGAGACCCAGTACTTC. It translates to CASSDIGSGQETQYF.

This clone has just one count. The rearrangement uses TRBV21-1 and TRBJ2-1; the table's D call of TRBD2 was not tested on the DNA. TRBV21-1 is a pseudogene. The CDR3 totals 14 residues. This CDR3 reads CASSIFEGTSKQFF. The CDR3 DNA follows: TGTGCCAGCAGCATCTTTGAGGGGACTAGCAAGCAGTTCTTC.

The rearrangement joins TRBV7-6 to TRBJ1-3; no definite D call. CDR3 length equals 15 residues. The V gene lost 5 bases and the J gene lost 7 bases, with 18 bases spanning the gap. CDR1 is SGHVS and CDR2 is FNYEAQ in the germline V gene. CDR3 sequence: CASSRESPVRNTIYF. The CDR3 DNA follows: TGTGCCAGCAGCCGGGAAAGCCCAGTTCGTAACACCATATATTTT.

This clone has a handful of counts. The V gene is TRBV30, the J gene TRBJ2-5; D ambiguous. This CDR3 region has 13 residues. CDR1 and CDR2 (germline): GTSNPN, SVGIG (reference sequence). V shed 0 bases and J shed 1 base, with 6 bases lying between them. The CDR3 DNA follows: TGTGCCTGGAGTGTACGGAGCCAAGAGACCCAGTACTTC. Translated: CAWSVRSQETQYF. Supplemented by reference TRBV30 and TRBJ2-5, the full variable domain reads SQTIHQWPATLVQPVGSPLSLECTVEGTSNPNLYWYRQAAGRGLQLLFYSVGIGQISSEVPQNLSASRPQDRQFILSSKKLLLSDSGFYLCAWSVRSQETQYFGPGTRLLVL.

V usage is TRBV6-1 and J usage is TRBJ1-3; no clear D. CDR3 length equals 17 residues. Germline CDR1 and CDR2: MNHNS and SASEGT. V lost 1 base to trimming and J lost 0 bases, with 13 bases between them. The CDR3 region is CASSEVPLASSGNTIYF. The CDR3, as DNA: TGTGCCAGCAGTGAAGTACCCCTGGCGAGCTCTGGAAACACCATATATTTT.

As DNA, the CDR3 is TGCGCCAGCAGCCAGTCGGGGTCTAGCGGGCCTAACAATGAGCAGTTCTTC. This codes for CASSQSGSSGPNNEQFF. The chain is built from TRBV4-1 and TRBJ2-1; 8 positions match TRBD2. The CDR3 has 17 residues. Germline V CDR1 and CDR2: MGHRA, YSYEKL. Losses at the gene ends were 3 bases for V and 5 bases for J; bases not matched to a gene: 12.

The rearrangement joins TRBV10-3 to TRBJ2-7; a possible D gene is TRBD2 (6 bases). V was cut by 2 bases and J by 5 bases, with 13 bases left in between. The CDR3 spans 14 residues. CDR1 and CDR2 (germline): ENHRY, SYGVKD. The CDR3 protein is CAISEASEGHEQYF. The CDR3 nucleotides read TGTGCCATCAGTGAGGCTAGCGAAGGCCACGAGCAGTACTTC.

The chain combines TRBV6-6 with TRBJ2-7; no clear D gene. V was cut by 8 bases and J by 2 bases, with 16 bases left in between. CDR3 length: 14 residues. The germline V gene has CDR1 MNHNY and CDR2 SVGAGI (reference sequence). The CDR3 nucleotides read TGTGCCAGCGTTTCCCGAGCCCCCCCCTACGAGCAGTACTTC. Translation: CASVSRAPPYEQYF.

V gene TRBV30 combines with J gene TRBJ1-2; 12 bases fit TRBD1. J lost 3 bases, V lost 0 bases, and 2 bases had no gene match. CDR3 size: 15 residues. Germline V gives CDR1 GTSNPN, CDR2 SVGIG (reference sequence). The CDR3 sequence: CAWSVGTGGDYGYTF. In DNA, the CDR3 is TGTGCCTGGAGTGTTGGGACAGGGGGCGACTATGGCTACACCTTC. Looking up the rest from reference TRBV30 and TRBJ1-2 gives the full variable domain: SQTIHQWPATLVQPVGSPLSLECTVEGTSNPNLYWYRQAAGRGLQLLFYSVGIGQISSEVPQNLSASRPQDRQFILSSKKLLLSDSGFYLCAWSVGTGGDYGYTFGSGTRLTVV.

This clone was detected only once. The chain is built from TRBV7-8 and TRBJ2-5; D call uncertain. CDR1 is SGHVS, CDR2 FQNEAQ, per germline. V was cut by 2 bases and J by 3 bases, with 13 bases left in between. The CDR3 is 15 residues long. For the CDR3, the DNA is TGTGCCAGCAGCTTATGGGCAGGTCATGAAGAGACCCAGTACTTC. Translating gives CASSLWAGHEETQYF.

This clone is a singleton in its sample. CDR3 residues: CASSVGQGANQPQHF. The CDR3, as DNA: TGTGCCAGCAGTGTTGGTCAGGGAGCCAATCAGCCCCAGCATTTT. The chain joins TRBV2 to TRBJ1-5, with D perhaps matching TRBD1 (5 bases). The germline V gene encodes CDR1 SNHLY and CDR2 FYNNEI. The CDR3 is made up of 15 amino acids. V was trimmed by 4 bases and J by 3 bases, leaving 13 bases between them.

This rearrangement joins TRBV27 to TRBJ1-1, with TRBD1 identical over 7 bases. Germline V lookup: CDR1 MNHEY, CDR2 SMNVEV (reference sequence). Trimming at V came to 6 bases and at J to 0 bases, leaving 7 bases not matched to a gene. This CDR3 region has 15 residues. CDR3 region: CASRSTGPLNTEAFF. The CDR3 region has the DNA TGTGCCAGCAGGTCGACAGGGCCCTTGAACACTGAAGCTTTCTTT.

The CDR3 is CASSPGYPYEQYF. CDR3 coding DNA: TGTGCCAGCAGTCCCGGGTATCCCTACGAGCAGTACTTC. The V gene is TRBV7-2, the J gene TRBJ2-7; D gene unclear. Trimming left V 6 bases short and J 2 bases short, with 11 bases between. There are 13 residues in the CDR3. Looked up from germline, CDR1 is SGHTA and CDR2 is FQGNSA.

The chain combines TRBV5-4 with TRBJ2-5, with D perhaps TRBD2 (6 bases). The V end was cut by 1 base, the J end by 3 bases, with 10 bases between. The CDR3 runs 14 residues. Per the germline V gene, CDR1 is SGHNT and CDR2 is YYREEE (reference sequence). CDR3 in amino acids: CASSLWEAKETQYF. As DNA, the CDR3 is TGTGCCAGCAGCTTGTGGGAGGCTAAAGAGACCCAGTACTTC. The full variable domain, its missing parts supplied by reference TRBV5-4 and TRBJ2-5, is ETGVTQSPTHLIKTRGQQVTLRCSSQSGHNTVSWYQQALGQGPQFIFQYYREEENGRGNFPPRFSGLQFPNYSSELNVNALELDDSALYLCASSLWEAKETQYFGPGTRLLVL.

The chain joins TRBV6-1 to TRBJ2-1; 14 nucleotides match TRBD2. The CDR3 sequence is 17 residues long. Germline V lookup: CDR1 MNHNS, CDR2 SASEGT. V was clipped by 3 bases and J by 4 bases; unmatched bases: 5. The CDR3 is CASSDWTSGRIYNEQFF. As DNA, the CDR3 is TGTGCCAGCAGTGACTGGACTAGCGGGAGGATATACAATGAGCAGTTCTTC.

This chain uses TRBV10-2 with TRBJ2-7, with a possible D match to TRBD2 (5 bases). The CDR3 spans 14 residues. Germline V gene sequence: CDR1 WSHSY, CDR2 SAAADI. Trimming cost V 8 bases and J 3 bases, with 17 bases left between them. CDR3 amino acids: CASGPGIGRYEQYF. The CDR3 DNA is TGCGCCAGCGGCCCCGGGATCGGTCGCTACGAGCAGTACTTC.

This clone was counted a few times. The V gene is TRBV25-1, the J gene TRBJ1-5; D is unresolved. Germline V gene data show CDR1 as MGHDK and CDR2 as SYGVNS. The CDR3 totals 14 residues. V shed 1 base and J shed 4 bases, with 8 bases lying between them. CDR3: CASSELRQNQPQHF. CDR3 DNA: TGTGCCAGCAGTGAATTAAGGCAAAATCAGCCCCAGCATTTT.

This clone has more than one count but fewer than ten. V usage is TRBV7-8 and J usage is TRBJ2-7, with D possibly called TRBD1 or TRBD2 (5 bases each). CDR1 SGHVS and CDR2 FQNEAQ come from the germline V gene. The V end was cut by 5 bases, the J end by 2 bases, with 16 bases between. This CDR3 contains 15 residues. Written as DNA, the CDR3 is TGTGCCAGCAGCCCACTGGGACGCAACACCTACGAGCAGTACTTC. This gives the protein CASSPLGRNTYEQYF.

The V gene is TRBV6-5, the J gene TRBJ2-7; no clear D gene. Trimming took off 5 bases at V and 0 bases at J, with 8 bases between the two ends. CDR1 and CDR2 from the germline V gene are MNHEY and SVGAGI. The CDR3 runs 13 residues. CDR3 sequence (DNA): TGTGCCAGCAGTAGAGGAGTCTCCTACGAGCAGTACTTC. Encoded protein: CASSRGVSYEQYF.

The genes are TRBV5-1 and TRBJ2-3, with a tentative D call TRBD2 (6 bases). CDR1 and CDR2 (germline): SGHRS, YFSETQ. The ends were cut back, 5 bases at V and 0 bases at J, with 7 bases in the middle. The CDR3 sequence is 13 residues long. CDR3 sequence (DNA): TGCGCCAGCAGGCGGGATAGCACAGATACGCAGTATTTT. Its translation: CASRRDSTDTQYF.

This chain uses TRBV14 with TRBJ2-2; D unclear. CDR3 length: 14 residues. V was pared by 0 bases and J by 4 bases, with 6 bases between. Germline V gene data show CDR1 as SGHDN and CDR2 as FVKESK. The CDR3 nucleotides read TGTGCCAGCAGCCAAGATTGGGGCACCGGGGAGCTGTTTTTT. Translation gives CASSQDWGTGELFF.

The V call is TRBV6-6, the J call TRBJ2-1; 9 bases map to TRBD1. Looked up from germline, CDR1 is MNHNY and CDR2 is SVGAGI (reference sequence). The CDR3 has 15 residues. V lost 0 bases to trimming and J lost 4 bases; unmatched junction nucleotides: 1. The CDR3 coding sequence is TGTGCCAGCAGTTACTCGGGACAGGGTTACAATGAGCAGTTCTTC. Protein product: CASSYSGQGYNEQFF.

This chain links TRBV11-2 with TRBJ1-5; D gene ambiguous. The CDR3 has 12 amino acids. V shed 0 bases and J shed 6 bases, with 3 bases lying between them. CDR1 and CDR2 (germline): SGHAT, FQNNGV. CDR3 in amino acids: CASSLDGQPQHF. The CDR3 bases are TGTGCCAGCAGCTTAGACGGTCAGCCCCAGCATTTT.

The rearrangement links TRBV28 to TRBJ2-1; D gene uncertain. Germline CDR1 is MDHEN and CDR2 is SYDVKM. The CDR3 runs to 12 residues. Trimming pared 5 bases from V and 7 bases from J, leaving 9 bases between. The CDR3 region has the DNA TGTGCCAGCAGTGGTAGCCTGAATGAGCAGTTCTTC. Protein: CASSGSLNEQFF.

This sequence joins TRBV25-1 and TRBJ2-7, with TRBD2 matching over 7 bases. The CDR3 has 16 amino acids. Germline-derived CDR1 and CDR2 are MGHDK and SYGVNS. J gave up 3 bases and V 1 base, and 9 bases lay outside the gene matches. The CDR3 is CASSESGGFAGYEQYF. The CDR3 DNA reads TGTGCCAGCAGTGAATCGGGGGGTTTCGCCGGCTACGAGCAGTACTTC.

The chain joins TRBV6-5 to TRBJ2-2, with 7 bases fitting TRBD1. CDR1 and CDR2 from the germline V gene are MNHEY and SVGAGI. V lost 0 bases, J lost 1 base, and 2 bases stayed unmatched. The CDR3 sequence is 16 residues long. CDR3 sequence (DNA): TGTGCCAGCAGTTACTCGAGGACAGGGAACACCGGGGAGCTGTTTTTT. Amino acid sequence: CASSYSRTGNTGELFF.

In its sample, this clone was seen a few times. The chain is built from TRBV19 and TRBJ2-1; TRBD1 matches 9 bases. The CDR3 contains 14 residues. V was clipped by 4 bases and J by 15 bases; unmatched bases: 13. Per the germline V gene, CDR1 is LNHDA and CDR2 is SQIVND (reference sequence). The CDR3 coding sequence is TGTGCCAGTAGTAGTTCAGTGGGGGGACAGGGCACGTTCTTC. Protein product: CASSSSVGGQGTFF. The full variable domain, in which reference TRBV19 and TRBJ2-1 provide the parts outside the CDR3, is DGGITQSPKYLFRKEGQNVTLSCEQNLNHDAMYWYRQDPGQGLRLIYYSQIVNDFQKGDIAEGYSVSREKKESFPLTVTSAQKNPTAFYLCASSSSVGGQGTFFGPGTRLTVL.

This clone appeared once. The CDR3 DNA reads as TGCGCCAGCAGCCGATCGTCGGGCCTTCTATATGGCTACACCTTC. Protein sequence: CASSRSSGLLYGYTF. The V call is TRBV4-3, the J call TRBJ1-2; D gene ambiguous. The CDR3 loop spans 15 amino acids. Germline lookup yields CDR1 LGHNA and CDR2 YSLEER. V was clipped by 4 bases and J by 5 bases, with 17 bases between them.

The chain links TRBV19 to TRBJ1-2; the D gene is possibly TRBD1 (6 bases). The CDR3 loop spans 16 amino acids. From germline, CDR1 is LNHDA and CDR2 SQIVND (reference sequence). Between the trimmed V and J ends, which lost 5 bases and 0 bases, there was a span of 16 bases. This CDR3 is CASSWATGHSNYGYTF. In DNA, the CDR3 is TGTGCCAGTAGTTGGGCGACAGGACACTCTAACTATGGCTACACCTTC.